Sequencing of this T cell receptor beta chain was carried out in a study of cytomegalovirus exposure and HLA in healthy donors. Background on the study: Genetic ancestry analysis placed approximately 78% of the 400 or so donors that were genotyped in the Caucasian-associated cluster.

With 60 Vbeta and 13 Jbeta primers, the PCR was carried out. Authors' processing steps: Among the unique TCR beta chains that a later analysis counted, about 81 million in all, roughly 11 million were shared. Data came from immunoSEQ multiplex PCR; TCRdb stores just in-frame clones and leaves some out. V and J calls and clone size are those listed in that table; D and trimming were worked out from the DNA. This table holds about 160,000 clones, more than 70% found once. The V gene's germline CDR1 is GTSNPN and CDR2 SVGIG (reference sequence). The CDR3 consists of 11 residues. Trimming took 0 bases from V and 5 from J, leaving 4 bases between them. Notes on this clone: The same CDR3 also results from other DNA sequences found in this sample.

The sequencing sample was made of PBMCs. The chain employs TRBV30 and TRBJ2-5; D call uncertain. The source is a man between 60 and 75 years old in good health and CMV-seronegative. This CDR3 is CAWSVSETQYF. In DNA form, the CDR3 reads TGTGCCTGGAGTGTTAGTGAGACCCAGTACTTC.